This T cell receptor (beta chain) was identified during a study of cytomegalovirus exposure and HLA in healthy donors (dated by TCRdb to about 2017). Background for the entire study: The roughly 670 repertoires of the first cohort and the 95 to 150 validation repertoires were produced on the same platform, according to a later analysis. The study aimed to test whether cataloging public T cell receptors could reveal signatures of past pathogen exposure. Besides the first cohort of roughly 700 subjects, a separate validation cohort made up of about 120 different subjects was used. The study combined high-throughput TCR immunosequencing, statistical association of individual TCRs with disease status, and machine learning to predict cytomegalovirus infection status. Results the study describes overall, beyond this receptor: A later analysis lacked HLA typing for the validation cohort, so it scored co-occurrence in that cohort across all 120 or so repertoires. In the study, 150 to 200 TCR beta chains were listed as associated with cytomegalovirus. It was suggested by the authors that the approach could potentially be generalized to other disease states and immunological phenotypes. Most TCR sequences were seen in very few donors, while some public TCRs were found in many individuals. A few of the identified cytomegalovirus-associated TCR beta chains were confirmed in vitro to be specific for cytomegalovirus antigens. The classifier was reported to diagnose cytomegalovirus status with high specificity and sensitivity in both the original cohort and the validation cohort. Subsequent analysis determined that TCRs grouped into clusters in the first cohort also showed a tendency toward co-occurrence across the approximately 120 validation repertoires, and approximately 93% of cluster scores exceeded 0.

Note on this clone: The target of this receptor is not known. No quality values exist for individual bases; no much larger clone is one base distant.

Separate from the roughly 660-subject first cohort, the validation cohort of about 110 subjects was the group to which the donors belonged. The germline V gene supplies CDR1 SGHTA and CDR2 FQGNSA. The CDR3 starts with the cysteine, ends with the phenylalanine, and has 12 residues. Only the CDR3 DNA is retained, 36 bases long and in frame from the first base. The V and J ends are trimmed by 5 bases and 11 bases, leaving 13 bases between them. The library was produced with the immunoSEQ multiplex PCR assay. Regarding the original processing steps: A statistical classification framework was built to diagnose cytomegalovirus status from the catalog of TCR beta chain sequences. This is the immuneACCESS table as TCRdb keeps it, with only in-frame sequences that have V and J called. A part of the clones is gone; compared with another copy, unresolved V genes explain less than half, and the rest is unexplained. The V and J calls and the clone size are those of that table, but D and trimming were determined from the DNA. For this sample the table gives 57,000 or so clones, of which 90% to 95% were detected only once. Approximately 2.1% of the sample is in the top ten clones.

The sequenced sample consisted of PBMCs. The sequence is built from TRBV7-2 and TRBJ2-1; 5 matching bases give a weak D call of TRBD2. The clonotype originates from a woman under 40 in good health and CMV-seronegative. The DNA reads TGTGCCAGCAGCGCTGACTACCTTAAGCAGTTCTTC. This is translated as CASSADYLKQFF.